The 23 T cell receptor beta chains presented below share a single source sample, sequenced in a study of CD8+CD57+ T cells in acquired aplastic anemia. CDR3 and TCR beta VDJ profiling relied on genomic DNA as the template. TCRdb itself ran the reads through MiXCR, one entry per CDR3 protein. The sample includes around 200,000 distinct CDR3 sequences, over 60% seen only once; the top ten take 25% to 30%. The sample was sorted CD4+, CD8+, or CD8+CD57+ T cells (not recorded which) from PBMCs. These receptors all stem from a human donor in good health.

This clonotype has a count of ten or more. The chain links TRBV29-1 to TRBJ2-7; perhaps TRBD2 as D (7 bases). The V gene lost 0 bases and the J gene lost 6 bases, with 9 bases spanning the gap. Germline V CDR1 and CDR2: SQVTM, ANQGSEA. The CDR3 contains 12 residues. CDR3 nucleotides: TGCAGCGTTGAAGAAGGGGGGGCCGAGCAGTACTTC. Translation gives CSVEEGGAEQYF.

This clonotype has ten or more counts. The chain employs TRBV5-8 and TRBJ2-7, with TRBD1 matching over 7 bases. Germline values: CDR1 SGHTS, CDR2 YDEGEE. Unmatched junction bases numbered 11, after V lost 0 bases and J lost 2 bases. The CDR3 totals 17 residues. The CDR3 spells CASSLDLQGVWAYEQYF. CDR3 bases: TGTGCCAGCAGCTTGGATTTGCAGGGGGTCTGGGCCTACGAGCAGTACTTC.

This chain connects TRBV7-2 to TRBJ1-2; 10 positions match TRBD1. The CDR3 has 14 residues. V dropped 2 bases and J dropped 6; count of bases not matched to a gene: 3. The germline CDR1 and CDR2 sequences are SGHTA and FQGNSA. The CDR3 DNA reads as TGTGCCAGCAGCTTAACGGGACAGGGGAATGGCTACACCTTC. Its protein is CASSLTGQGNGYTF. Filled out from reference TRBV7-2 and TRBJ1-2, the complete variable domain reads GAGVSQSPSNKVTEKGKDVELRCDPISGHTALYWYRQSLGQGLEFLIYFQGNSAPDKSGLPSDRFSAERTGGSVSTLTIQRTQQEDSAVYLCASSLTGQGNGYTFGSGTRLTVV.

This clonotype was observed a few times. The CDR3 loop reads CATSSEQGWRGYTF. For the CDR3, the DNA is TGTGCCACCAGCAGTGAACAGGGGTGGCGGGGCTACACCTTC. V gene TRBV15 combines with J gene TRBJ1-2; TRBD1 aligns across 7 bases. Germline V gene sequence: CDR1 LNHNV, CDR2 YYDKDF (reference sequence). CDR3 length equals 14 residues. The V gene end was trimmed by 3 bases and the J gene end by 8 bases; junction bases not matched to a gene: 9. Complete variable domain (other parts from reference TRBV15 and TRBJ1-2): DAMVIQNPRYQVTQFGKPVTLSCSQTLNHNVMYWYQQKSSQAPKLLFHYYDKDFNNEADTPDNFQSRRPNTSFCFLDIRSPGLGDTAMYLCATSSEQGWRGYTFGSGTRLTVV.

This clonotype was seen only a few times. V gene TRBV2 combines with J gene TRBJ1-2, with 8 bases lining up with TRBD1. The CDR3 extends over 13 amino acids. Germline trimming cut 5 bases from V and 8 bases from J; bases unmatched to any gene: 7. Germline V gene data show CDR1 as SNHLY and CDR2 as FYNNEI. The CDR3 region has the DNA TGTGCCAGCAGTTGGACAGGGACTGAGGGCTACACCTTC. Protein sequence: CASSWTGTEGYTF.

This clonotype was seen a handful of times. The chain couples TRBV7-3 to TRBJ2-3; TRBD2 aligns across 9 bases. This CDR3 contains 16 residues. In germline, CDR1 is SGHTA, CDR2 FQGTGA. With 5 bases clipped from V and 0 bases from J, the junction kept 6 bases outside the gene matches. Written as DNA, the CDR3 is TGTGCCAGCAGCCGCGGACTAGCGACAAGCACAGATACGCAGTATTTT. It translates to CASSRGLATSTDTQYF.

The rearrangement joins TRBV6-6 to TRBJ1-5; unclear D gene. V lost 2 bases and J 11 bases, leaving 10 bases between the germline ends. Germline-derived CDR1 and CDR2 are MNHNY and SVGAGI (reference sequence). CDR3 length: 12 residues. This CDR3 reads CASSYQRAAQHF. DNA for the CDR3: TGTGCCAGCAGTTACCAAAGGGCAGCCCAGCATTTT.

This clonotype showed up just once. This rearrangement joins TRBV11-2 to TRBJ2-3; TRBD2 aligns across 7 bases. Germline CDR1 reads SGHAT; CDR2 reads FQNNGV. After removal of 5 bases from V and 7 bases from J, the junction contained 18 bases not matched to a gene. The CDR3 is made up of 17 amino acids. CDR3 region: CASSLWSLRREGYTQYF. The CDR3 nucleotides are TGTGCCAGCAGCCTTTGGTCGTTAAGGAGGGAGGGATATACGCAGTATTTT.

The rearrangement uses TRBV25-1 and TRBJ2-1; TRBD1 matches 7 bases. Unmatched junction bases numbered 3, after V lost 10 bases and J lost 3 bases. The V gene's germline CDR1 is MGHDK and CDR2 SYGVNS. This CDR3 is built from 12 residues. CDR3: CANRGDYNEQFF. CDR3 bases: TGTGCCAACAGGGGTGACTACAATGAGCAGTTCTTC. Together with reference TRBV25-1 and TRBJ2-1, the CDR3 gives the full variable domain: EADIYQTPRYLVIGTGKKITLECSQTMGHDKMYWYQQDPGMELHLIHYSYGVNSTEKGDLSSESTVSRIRTEHFPLTLESARPSHTSQYLCANRGDYNEQFFGPGTRLTVL.

The chain has TRBV4-3 and TRBJ1-5; 9 nucleotides match TRBD1. The CDR3 length is 15 residues. Germline CDR1 LGHNA, CDR2 YSLEER. V lost 0 bases and J lost 7; bases outside the gene matches: 4. This chain's CDR3 is CASSQDTGGGQPQHF. CDR3 in DNA: TGCGCCAGCAGCCAAGACACAGGGGGCGGACAGCCCCAGCATTTT.

This clonotype was seen at least ten times. V gene TRBV4-3 combines with J gene TRBJ2-3, with unresolved D. Per the germline V gene, CDR1 is LGHNA and CDR2 is YSLEER. The CDR3 runs to 14 residues. The germline V and J ends were trimmed by 5 bases and 5 bases, with 14 bases remaining between them. CDR3 in amino acids: CASSNLPDGDTQYF. DNA of the CDR3: TGCGCCAGCAGCAACCTCCCGGACGGAGATACGCAGTATTTT.

This clonotype was recorded many times. V usage is TRBV9 and J usage is TRBJ2-3, with D uncertain. The CDR3 consists of 14 residues. The V end lost 2 bases, the J end lost 1 base, and 8 bases lay between the germline ends. Germline-derived CDR1 and CDR2 are SGDLS and YYNGEE. This CDR3 reads CASSVQGGTDTQYF. The CDR3 bases are TGTGCCAGCAGCGTGCAAGGTGGCACAGATACGCAGTATTTT.

V is TRBV24-1 and J is TRBJ2-2, with a tentative D call TRBD1 (5 bases). This CDR3 contains 14 residues. CDR1 is KGHDR, CDR2 SFDVKD, per germline. The V gene lost 8 bases and the J gene lost 0 bases, with 9 bases spanning the gap. The DNA of the CDR3 is TGTGCCACCATGGACATCTCGAACACCGGGGAGCTGTTTTTT. It encodes CATMDISNTGELFF.

This chain uses TRBV7-2 with TRBJ2-7; D is undetermined. The CDR3 runs 14 residues. CDR1 is SGHTA and CDR2 is FQGNSA in the germline V gene. V gave up 2 bases and J gave up 0 bases, with 8 bases separating them. CDR3 bases: TGTGCCAGCAGCTTATTCCGAAGCTCCTACGAGCAGTACTTC. As protein: CASSLFRSSYEQYF. The whole variable domain, filled in from reference TRBV7-2 and TRBJ2-7, reads GAGVSQSPSNKVTEKGKDVELRCDPISGHTALYWYRQSLGQGLEFLIYFQGNSAPDKSGLPSDRFSAERTGGSVSTLTIQRTQQEDSAVYLCASSLFRSSYEQYFGPGTRLTVT.

The chain is built from TRBV5-5 and TRBJ1-6, with unresolved D. This CDR3 is 14 amino acids long. V lost 4 bases to trimming and J lost 7 bases, with 12 bases between them. The germline V gene encodes CDR1 SGHKS and CDR2 YYEKEE (reference sequence). The CDR3 here is CASSPEVLNSPLHF. CDR3 bases: TGTGCCAGCAGCCCGGAGGTCCTGAATTCACCCCTCCACTTT.

The chain employs TRBV7-9 and TRBJ2-7, with a possible D match to TRBD2 (5 bases). V was trimmed by 5 bases and J by 4 bases, leaving 15 bases between them. The CDR3 covers 14 residues. Germline V gives CDR1 SEHNR, CDR2 FQNEAQ (reference sequence). The CDR3 protein is CASSQTGIGYEQYF. The DNA for the CDR3 is TGTGCCAGCAGCCAAACCGGGATTGGATACGAGCAGTACTTC.

The chain has TRBV14 and TRBJ1-6, with TRBD1 matching 7 bases. Trimming took 1 base from V and 2 from J; bases not matched to a gene: 14. The germline V gene encodes CDR1 SGHDN and CDR2 FVKESK. The CDR3 is 20 amino acids. This CDR3 is CASSQGSRGRGGAYNSPLHF. The CDR3, as DNA: TGTGCCAGCAGCCAAGGATCAAGGGGGCGAGGTGGGGCCTATAATTCACCCCTCCACTTT.

About this clonotype itself: Relative to the germline gene, one junction end is altered; a read error may explain this. The chain is built from TRBV7-3 and TRBJ2-7, with D uncertain. Per germline, CDR1 SGHTA and CDR2 FQGTGA. The CDR3 contains 13 residues. The CDR3 DNA sequence: TGTGCCTGGAGTGTTGATTCTAACTACGAGCAGTACTTT. Translated: CAWSVDSNYEQYF.

This clonotype has more than one count but fewer than ten. This may come from a read error, since a much larger clone is one base off. The chain has TRBV10-2 and TRBJ1-1; the D is unclear. In germline, CDR1 is WSHSY, CDR2 SAAADI. The CDR3 is 12 residues long. The CDR3 bases are TGCGCCAGCAGTGAATTGAACACTGAAGCTTCCTTT. Protein sequence: CASSELNTEASF.

This clonotype showed up many times. The chain uses TRBV16 and TRBJ2-7; 7 bases are shared with TRBD2. In germline, CDR1 is KGHSY, CDR2 FQNENV. The ends lost 4 bases at V and 4 bases at J; junction bases unmatched: 7. The CDR3 has 14 residues. CDR3 region: CASSLRGVGYEQYF. The CDR3 DNA sequence: TGTGCCAGCAGCCTTCGGGGGGTAGGGTACGAGCAGTACTTC.

This clonotype was detected many times. V usage is TRBV4-1 and J usage is TRBJ2-7; D is uncertain. Germline V gives CDR1 MGHRA, CDR2 YSYEKL. The length of the CDR3 is 17 residues. The V end lost 0 bases, the J end lost 0 bases, and 15 bases lay between the germline ends. CDR3 sequence reads: CASSQEAVPLSSYEQYF. Here the CDR3 DNA reads TGCGCCAGCAGCCAAGAAGCCGTCCCCCTGAGCTCCTACGAGCAGTACTTC.

This clonotype occurred many times. This sequence joins TRBV12-3 or TRBV12-4 and TRBJ2-7, with 8 bases lining up with TRBD1. V lost 3 bases and J lost 2; bases outside the gene matches: 12. The length of the CDR3 is 17 residues. The CDR3 DNA reads TGTGCCAGCAGTTTCTCCCCTAGGACAGGGCCCACCTACGAGCAGTACTTC. Its protein product is CASSFSPRTGPTYEQYF.

This clonotype was detected only a few times. The genes are TRBV20-1 and TRBJ1-1; D unresolved. The germline gives CDR1 DFQATT, CDR2 SNEGSKA (reference sequence). CDR3 size: 15 residues. Between the trimmed V and J ends, which lost 6 bases and 1 base, there was a span of 18 bases. The CDR3 protein is CSARNSGRPNTEAFF. CDR3 in DNA: TGCAGTGCGAGAAACAGCGGAAGACCGAACACTGAAGCTTTCTTT.